The 5 T cell receptor beta chains presented below share a single source sample, sequenced in a study of control samples from healthy donors and cancer patients. TCRdb's copy holds only in-frame clones and misses some; the assay was immunoSEQ multiplex PCR. Of around 80,000 clones in the sample, just under 90% are singletons; the top ten hold approximately 6%. The specimen was blood. The receptors derive from a man aged 45-60 years in good health.

The V and J genes are TRBV5-1 and TRBJ1-4; D gene unclear. The V gene lost 0 bases and the J gene lost 5 bases, with 11 bases spanning the gap. The CDR3 is 15 residues long. CDR1 is SGHRS and CDR2 is YFSETQ in the germline V gene. The CDR3 nucleotides read TGCGCCAGCAGCTTGGGTGCCCCGGGGAATGAAAAACTGTTTTTT. Translation gives CASSLGAPGNEKLFF.

On this clone itself: It is unclear where the CDR3 begins or ends on the DNA, so no DNA is shown, and the CDR3 is as TCRdb lists it. The genes are TRBV6-5 and TRBJ2-5; TRBD2 is the table's D call, not checked against the DNA. The CDR3 spans 13 residues, counting both ends. CDR1 and CDR2 (germline): MNHEY, SVGAGI. Here the CDR3 reads CASSTSGIETQYF.

This clone came up once. The rearrangement links TRBV6-4 to TRBJ1-1, with 7 nucleotides matching TRBD1. This CDR3 spans 15 amino acids. Germline assignment: CDR1 MRHNA and CDR2 SNTAGT. V lost 8 bases to trimming and J lost 1 base; unmatched junction nucleotides: 10. Here the CDR3 reads CASRTEGATNTEAFF. The CDR3 DNA follows: TGTGCCAGCCGTACAGAGGGGGCGACGAACACTGAAGCTTTCTTT.

The chain carries TRBV28 and TRBJ1-1; D ambiguous. The CDR3 covers 11 residues. The germline gives CDR1 MDHEN, CDR2 SYDVKM. The V end was cut by 5 bases, the J end by 4 bases, with 5 bases between. The CDR3: CASSRGTEAFF. Here the CDR3 DNA reads TGTGCCAGCAGTCGAGGCACTGAAGCTTTCTTT.

This clone has just one count. This chain joins TRBV14 and TRBJ2-7; 9 bases agree with TRBD1. V gave up 4 bases and J gave up 4 bases; unmatched junction bases: 2. The CDR3 sequence is 13 residues long. Germline CDR1 and CDR2: SGHDN and FVKESK. CDR3 nucleotides: TGTGCCAGCAGCCTTGGACAGGGGTACGAGCAGTACTTC. Translating gives CASSLGQGYEQYF.